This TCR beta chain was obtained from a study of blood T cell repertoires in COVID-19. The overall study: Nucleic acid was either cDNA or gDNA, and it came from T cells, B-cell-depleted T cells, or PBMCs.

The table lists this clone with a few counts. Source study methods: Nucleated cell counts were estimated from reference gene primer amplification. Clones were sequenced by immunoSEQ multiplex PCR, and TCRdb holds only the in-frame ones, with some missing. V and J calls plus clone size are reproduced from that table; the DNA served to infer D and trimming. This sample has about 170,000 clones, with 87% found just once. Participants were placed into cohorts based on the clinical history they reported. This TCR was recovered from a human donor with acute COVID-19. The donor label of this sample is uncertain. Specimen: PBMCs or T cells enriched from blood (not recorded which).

The CDR3 is CASSQLGGGALGEQFF. Written as DNA, the CDR3 is TGTGCCAGCAGCCAGTTAGGTGGGGGGGCTCTTGGTGAGCAGTTCTTC. The chain uses TRBV3-1 (or the pseudogene TRBV3-2) and TRBJ2-1; D is possibly TRBD2 (7 bases). Germline CDR1 reads LGHDT; CDR2 reads YNNKEL (reference sequence). The CDR3 runs to 16 residues. The germline V and J ends were trimmed by 3 bases and 9 bases, with 21 bases remaining between them.